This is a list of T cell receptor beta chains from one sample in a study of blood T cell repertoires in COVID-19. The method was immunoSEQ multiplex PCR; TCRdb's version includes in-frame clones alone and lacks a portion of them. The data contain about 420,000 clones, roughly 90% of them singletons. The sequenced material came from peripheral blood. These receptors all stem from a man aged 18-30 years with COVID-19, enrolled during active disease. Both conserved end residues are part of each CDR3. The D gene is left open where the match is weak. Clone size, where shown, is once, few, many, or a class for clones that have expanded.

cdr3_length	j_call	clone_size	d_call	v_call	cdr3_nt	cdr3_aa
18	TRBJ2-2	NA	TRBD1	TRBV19	TGTGCCAGTAGCTCACGGATGGCAGGGGGCGCGGAGTCCGGGGAGCTGTTTTTT	CASSSRMAGGAESGELFF
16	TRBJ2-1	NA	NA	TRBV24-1	TGTGCCACCAGTGATTCCTCTACGGGTACCTACAATGAGCAGTTCTTC	CATSDSSTGTYNEQFF
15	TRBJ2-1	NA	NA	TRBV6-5	TGTGCCAGCAGTTACAGGGAAGGGGCCTACAATGAGCAGTTCTTC	CASSYREGAYNEQFF
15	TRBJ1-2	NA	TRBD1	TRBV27	TGTGCCAGCAGTTCGCCGGGACAGGGATTTTATGGCTACACCTTC	CASSSPGQGFYGYTF
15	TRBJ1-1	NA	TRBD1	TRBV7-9	TGTGCCAGCAGCCCTGGACAGGGCCGGGACACTGAAGCTTTCTTT	CASSPGQGRDTEAFF
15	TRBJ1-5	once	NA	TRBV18	TGTGCCAGCTCATCAGACAGCCTTAGCAATCAGCCCCAGCATTTT	CASSSDSLSNQPQHF
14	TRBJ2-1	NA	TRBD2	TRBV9	TGTGCCAGCAGCGTAGCGGGAGGGAACAATGAGCAGTTCTTC	CASSVAGGNNEQFF
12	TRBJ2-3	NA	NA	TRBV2	TGTGCCAGCAGTGTAAGCACAGATACGCAGTATTTT	CASSVSTDTQYF
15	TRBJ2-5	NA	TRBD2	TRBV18	TGTGCCAGCTCACCGCTAGCGGGGACTCAAGAGACCCAGTACTTC	CASSPLAGTQETQYF
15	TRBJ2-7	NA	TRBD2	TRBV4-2	TGTGCCAGCAGCCCGACAAGCGGGGGGGAAATCGAGCAGTACTTC	CASSPTSGGEIEQYF
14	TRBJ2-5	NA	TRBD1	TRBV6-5	TGTGCCAGCAGTTACTCAGGGGGCACGGAGACCCAGTACTTC	CASSYSGGTETQYF
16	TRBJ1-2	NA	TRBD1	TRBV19	TGTGCCAGTAGTCCCAAGAGGGGACAGGGAAACGGCGGCTACACCTTC	CASSPKRGQGNGGYTF
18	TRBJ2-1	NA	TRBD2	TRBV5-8	TGTGCCAGCAGCGTTGCCGGGACTAGCGGGAGCTCCTACAATGAGCAGTTCTTC	CASSVAGTSGSSYNEQFF
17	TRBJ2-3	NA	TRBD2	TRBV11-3	TGTGCCAGCAGCTTAGGCAAGACTAGCGGAAACACAGATACGCAGTATTTT	CASSLGKTSGNTDTQYF
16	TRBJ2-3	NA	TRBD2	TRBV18	TGTGCCAGCTCACACCTAGCGGGGGCTAGCACAGATACGCAGTATTTT	CASSHLAGASTDTQYF
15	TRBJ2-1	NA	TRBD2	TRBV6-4	TGTGCCAGCAGTGTACTAGCGGGAGCCTACAATGAGCAGTTCTTC	CASSVLAGAYNEQFF
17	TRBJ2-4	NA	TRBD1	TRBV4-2	TGTGCCAGCAGCCAGACCGCCGGGACAGGGGGTAAAAACATTCAGTACTTC	CASSQTAGTGGKNIQYF